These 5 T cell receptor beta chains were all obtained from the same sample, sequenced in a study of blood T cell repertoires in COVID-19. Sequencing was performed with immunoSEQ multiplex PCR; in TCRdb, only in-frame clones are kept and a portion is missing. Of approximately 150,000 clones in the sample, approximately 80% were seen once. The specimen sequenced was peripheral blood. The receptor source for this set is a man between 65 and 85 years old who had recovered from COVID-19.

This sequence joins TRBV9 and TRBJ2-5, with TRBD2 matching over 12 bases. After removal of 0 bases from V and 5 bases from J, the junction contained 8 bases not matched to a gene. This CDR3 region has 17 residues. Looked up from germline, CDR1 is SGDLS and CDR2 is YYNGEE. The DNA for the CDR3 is TGTGCCAGCAGCGTAGGGACTAGCGGGATCCTGCTGGAGACCCAGTACTTC. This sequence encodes CASSVGTSGILLETQYF.

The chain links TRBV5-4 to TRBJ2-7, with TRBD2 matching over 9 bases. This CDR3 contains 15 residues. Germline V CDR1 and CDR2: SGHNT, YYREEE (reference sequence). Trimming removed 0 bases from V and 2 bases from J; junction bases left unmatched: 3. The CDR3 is CASSLVAGGPYEQYF. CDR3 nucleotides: TGTGCCAGCAGCTTGGTGGCGGGAGGGCCCTACGAGCAGTACTTC.

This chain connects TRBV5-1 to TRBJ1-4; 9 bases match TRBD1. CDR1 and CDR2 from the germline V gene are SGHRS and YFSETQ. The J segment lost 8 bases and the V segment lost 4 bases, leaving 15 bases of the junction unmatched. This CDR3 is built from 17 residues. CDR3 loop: CASSGVPGQGPSEKLFF. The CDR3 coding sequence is TGCGCCAGCAGCGGGGTCCCGGGACAGGGACCTAGCGAAAAACTGTTTTTT.

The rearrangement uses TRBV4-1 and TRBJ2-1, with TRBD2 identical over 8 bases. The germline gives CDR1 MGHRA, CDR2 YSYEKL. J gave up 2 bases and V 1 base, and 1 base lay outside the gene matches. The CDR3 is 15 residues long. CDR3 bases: TGCGCCAGCAGCCAAGCTAGCGGGCCCTACAATGAGCAGTTCTTC. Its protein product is CASSQASGPYNEQFF.

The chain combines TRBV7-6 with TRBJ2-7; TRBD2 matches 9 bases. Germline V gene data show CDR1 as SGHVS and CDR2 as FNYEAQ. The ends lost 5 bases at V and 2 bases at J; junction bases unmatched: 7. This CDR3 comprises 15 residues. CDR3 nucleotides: TGTGCCAGCAGCCGCCGTAGCGGGAGCACCTACGAGCAGTACTTC. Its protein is CASSRRSGSTYEQYF. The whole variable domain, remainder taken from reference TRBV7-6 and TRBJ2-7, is GAGVSQSPRYKVTKRGQDVALRCDPISGHVSLYWYRQALGQGPEFLTYFNYEAQQDKSGLPNDRFSAERPEGSISTLTIQRTEQRDSAMYRCASSRRSGSTYEQYFGPGTRLTVT.